This entry lists 14 T cell receptor beta chains sequenced from one sample in a study of blood T cells in healthy people across ages. PCR was performed a second time for about 6 to 11 cycles using a sample-barcoded 5' primer and a J-beta primer mix. Using its own MiXCR run on the 5' RACE reads, TCRdb lists one record per CDR3 protein. This sample carries around 780,000 distinct CDR3 sequences, roughly 26% of them seen once, and the ten largest clones take 2.5% to 3.5%. These sequences were also reported in another study, on T cells of mothers and their children.

The sample comprised blood. These receptors all stem from a boy between 10 and 17 years old in good health.

The chain carries TRBV18 and TRBJ2-1, with 9 nucleotides matching TRBD1. The CDR3 is 15 residues long. The germline V gene has CDR1 KGHSH and CDR2 LQKENI. V lost 3 bases, J lost 6 bases, and 6 bases stayed unmatched. For the CDR3, the DNA is TGTGCCAGCTCACCCTGGGACAGGGCGAGCAATGAGCAGTTCTTC. Translating gives CASSPWDRASNEQFF.

This clonotype appeared a few times. Written as DNA, the CDR3 is TGCAGTGCTAGAGGGGACAGGGGCTTCTACGAGCAGTACTTC. This encodes CSARGDRGFYEQYF. V gene TRBV20-1 combines with J gene TRBJ2-7, with 10 nucleotides matching TRBD1. Germline V gene lookup returns CDR1 DFQATT and CDR2 SNEGSKA (reference sequence). The length of the CDR3 is 14 residues. V shed 1 base, J shed 3 bases, and the junction held 3 bases outside the gene matches.

There are a few counts of this clonotype. CDR3 bases: TGTGCCAGCAGTTCCGCCCTTACAGGGGGCAGCGACGAGCAGTACTTC. As protein: CASSSALTGGSDEQYF. The rearrangement links TRBV12-3 or TRBV12-4 to TRBJ2-7; 9 bases map to TRBD1. The CDR3 has 16 amino acids. V lost 4 bases and J lost 5; bases outside the gene matches: 12.

This clonotype has just a few counts. This rearrangement joins TRBV6-5 to TRBJ2-1; 8 bases map to TRBD1. V gave up 9 bases and J gave up 3 bases; unmatched junction bases: 10. The germline CDR1 and CDR2 sequences are MNHEY and SVGAGI. This CDR3 has 15 residues. The CDR3 reads CASRSDRVHYNEQFF. The CDR3 region has the DNA TGTGCCAGTCGCTCGGACAGGGTCCACTACAATGAGCAGTTCTTC.

The sample holds a few counts of this clonotype. The chain combines TRBV5-5 with TRBJ1-3, with 12 bases matching TRBD1. The V segment lost 1 base and the J segment 3 bases; nucleotides outside the gene matches: 2. Germline V gene sequence: CDR1 SGHKS, CDR2 YYEKEE (reference sequence). The CDR3 has 16 residues. CDR3 sequence (DNA): TGTGCCAGCAGCTTGAGGGACAGGGGGCTTGGAAACACCATATATTTT. Its protein product is CASSLRDRGLGNTIYF.

This clonotype was recorded a few times. The chain combines TRBV12-3 or TRBV12-4 with TRBJ2-5; 9 bases fit TRBD1. The assigned J gene may be wrong: the sequence end matches TRBJ2-7 better. The CDR3 is 15 amino acids. CDR3 in amino acids: CASSPGQGMLYEQYF. DNA for the CDR3: TGTGCCAGCAGCCCCGGACAGGGGATGCTCTACGAGCAGTACTTC.

The rearrangement uses TRBV5-1 and TRBJ1-2, with TRBD1 as a possible D gene (5 bases). V was pared by 5 bases and J by 7 bases, with 12 bases between. The CDR3 has 12 residues. CDR1 and CDR2 (germline): SGHRS, YFSETQ. The CDR3 reads CASRDGAVGYTF. CDR3 sequence (DNA): TGCGCCAGCAGAGATGGGGCGGTTGGCTACACCTTC.

The chain couples TRBV5-1 to TRBJ1-1, with D unclear. V lost 4 bases to trimming and J lost 10 bases, with 17 bases between them. Germline V CDR1 and CDR2: SGHRS, YFSETQ. CDR3 length: 13 amino acids. For the CDR3, the DNA is TGCGCCAGCAGCAGCGCCCCTGGGCTGCCAGCTTTCTTT. Encoded protein: CASSSAPGLPAFF.

Only a few counts were recorded for this clonotype. This chain joins TRBV2 and TRBJ2-3; TRBD1 agrees at 7 bases. J lost 0 bases, V lost 7 bases, and 7 bases had no gene match. The CDR3 contains 15 residues. CDR1 SNHLY and CDR2 FYNNEI come from the germline V gene. DNA of the CDR3: TGTGCCAGCACTTTGGGACAGATTAGCACAGATACGCAGTATTTT. Protein product: CASTLGQISTDTQYF. Using reference TRBV2 and TRBJ2-3 for the parts outside the CDR3, the full variable domain is EPEVTQTPSHQVTQMGQEVILRCVPISNHLYFYWYRQILGQKVEFLVSFYNNEISEKSEIFDDQFSVERPDGSNFTLKIRSTKLEDSAMYFCASTLGQISTDTQYFGPGTRLTVL.

V gene TRBV29-1 combines with J gene TRBJ1-1; D is unclear. With 3 bases removed from V and 1 base from J, the gap between germline ends came to 15 bases. The germline V gene encodes CDR1 SQVTM and CDR2 ANQGSEA. The CDR3 is made up of 15 amino acids. In DNA form, the CDR3 reads TGCAGCGTTGATAGCCATCTCGAGACGAACACTGAAGCTTTCTTT. This gives the protein CSVDSHLETNTEAFF.

This chain joins TRBV6-1 and TRBJ2-5; the D gene is possibly TRBD1 (5 bases). V was cut by 4 bases and J by 2 bases, with 11 bases left in between. Germline V gene data show CDR1 as MNHNS and CDR2 as SASEGT. CDR3 size: 14 residues. CDR3 DNA: TGTGCCAGCAGTGGACGACAGACGCAAGAGACCCAGTACTTC. This translates into CASSGRQTQETQYF.

The rearrangement links TRBV4-3 to TRBJ2-1, with D unresolved. V was pared by 0 bases and J by 8 bases, with 8 bases between. The CDR3 has 13 amino acids. CDR1 and CDR2 from the germline V gene are LGHNA and YSLEER. Written as DNA, the CDR3 is TGCGCCAGCAGCCAAGATTACGGGTATGAGCAGTTCTTC. It translates to CASSQDYGYEQFF.

This rearrangement joins TRBV4-1 to TRBJ1-1; D is ambiguous. Deletions cut 0 bases from V and 5 bases from J, with 13 bases between. The CDR3 is made up of 15 amino acids. Germline-derived CDR1 and CDR2 are MGHRA and YSYEKL. The CDR3 region is CASSQDSWQWTEAFF. CDR3 in DNA: TGCGCCAGCAGCCAAGACTCTTGGCAATGGACTGAAGCTTTCTTT.

This clonotype has more than one count but fewer than ten. This sequence joins TRBV4-1 and TRBJ1-2; D might be TRBD1 (5 bases). Per germline, CDR1 MGHRA and CDR2 YSYEKL. The V and J ends lost 1 base and 4 bases respectively, with 16 bases between them. This CDR3 comprises 16 residues. Here the CDR3 DNA reads TGCGCCAGCAGCCAAGGTGGTGGGGCCACGCGCTATGGCTACACCTTC. Encoded protein: CASSQGGGATRYGYTF.